This T cell receptor beta chain was retrieved from a study of identical twins. Study conclusions and caveats: Part of the zero-insertion signal could reflect confounding by invariant MAIT and iNKT cells.

In germline, CDR1 is DFQATT, CDR2 SNEGSKA (reference sequence). V lost 5 bases and J 11 bases, leaving 9 bases between the germline ends. CDR3 length equals 9 residues. This clonotype was counted many times. Its antigen is unidentified. TCRdb re-called the 5' RACE reads through MiXCR, storing one row per CDR3 protein. The data show about 690,000 distinct CDR3 sequences, 5.5% to 7.5% seen once. Source material: naive T cells sorted from blood. This clonotype was sampled from a man between 18 and 35 years old in good health. The rearrangement joins TRBV20-1 to TRBJ1-1, with D perhaps TRBD1 (5 bases). The CDR3 protein is CSAVGVAFF. CDR3 DNA sequence: TGCAGTGCTGTAGGGGTGGCTTTCTTT.